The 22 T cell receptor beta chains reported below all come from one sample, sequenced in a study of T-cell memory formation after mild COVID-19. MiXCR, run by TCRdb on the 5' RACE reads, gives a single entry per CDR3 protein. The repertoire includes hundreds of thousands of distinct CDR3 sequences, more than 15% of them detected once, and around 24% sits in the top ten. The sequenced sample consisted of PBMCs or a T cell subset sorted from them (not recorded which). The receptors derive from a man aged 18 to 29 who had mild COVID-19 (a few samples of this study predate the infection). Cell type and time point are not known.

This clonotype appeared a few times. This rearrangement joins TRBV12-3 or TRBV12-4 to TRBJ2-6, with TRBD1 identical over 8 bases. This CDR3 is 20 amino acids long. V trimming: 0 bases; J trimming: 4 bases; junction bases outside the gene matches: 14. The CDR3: CASSLAHWSGGAPGANVLTF. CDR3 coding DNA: TGTGCCAGCAGTTTAGCGCATTGGTCAGGGGGCGCTCCGGGGGCCAACGTCCTGACTTTC.

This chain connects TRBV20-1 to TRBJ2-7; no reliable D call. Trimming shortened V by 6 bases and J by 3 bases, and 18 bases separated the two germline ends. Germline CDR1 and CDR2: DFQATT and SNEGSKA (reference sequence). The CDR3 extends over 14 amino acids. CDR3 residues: CSARASAERYEQYF. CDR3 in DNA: TGCAGTGCCCGAGCGAGTGCCGAACGCTACGAGCAGTACTTC.

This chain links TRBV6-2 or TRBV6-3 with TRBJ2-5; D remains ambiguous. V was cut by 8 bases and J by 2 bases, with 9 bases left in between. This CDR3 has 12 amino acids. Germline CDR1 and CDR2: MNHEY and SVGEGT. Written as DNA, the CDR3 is TGTGCCAGCCGGCTAACGCAAGAGACCCAGTACTTC. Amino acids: CASRLTQETQYF.

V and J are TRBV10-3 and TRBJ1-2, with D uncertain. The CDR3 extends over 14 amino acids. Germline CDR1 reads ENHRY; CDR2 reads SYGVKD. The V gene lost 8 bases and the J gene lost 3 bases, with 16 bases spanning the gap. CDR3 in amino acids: CAIAGPEVDYGYTF. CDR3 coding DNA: TGTGCCATCGCGGGCCCAGAAGTGGACTATGGCTACACCTTC.

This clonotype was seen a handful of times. The CDR3 protein is CASSAGGFSTDTQYF. The CDR3 nucleotides are TGTGCCAGCAGCGCGGGGGGTTTTAGCACAGATACGCAGTATTTT. This chain joins TRBV9 and TRBJ2-3; 7 positions agree with TRBD2. In germline, CDR1 is SGDLS, CDR2 YYNGEE. V shed 3 bases and J 0 bases; nucleotides not matched to a gene: 4. CDR3 length: 15 residues.

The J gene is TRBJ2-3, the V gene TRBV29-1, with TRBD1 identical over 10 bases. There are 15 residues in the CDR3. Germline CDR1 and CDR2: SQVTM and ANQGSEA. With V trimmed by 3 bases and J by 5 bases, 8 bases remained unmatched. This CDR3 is CSVEGGGTGEDTQYF. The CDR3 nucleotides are TGCAGCGTTGAGGGCGGAGGGACAGGGGAAGATACGCAGTATTTT.

The CDR3, as DNA: TGTGCCAGCAGCCCGGACAGTTATCAGCCCCAGCATTTT. As protein: CASSPDSYQPQHF. The rearrangement joins TRBV7-2 to TRBJ1-5, with D possibly being TRBD1 (6 bases). There are 13 residues in the CDR3. V lost 5 bases and J lost 5, with 10 bases in between. Germline assignment: CDR1 SGHTA and CDR2 FQGNSA.

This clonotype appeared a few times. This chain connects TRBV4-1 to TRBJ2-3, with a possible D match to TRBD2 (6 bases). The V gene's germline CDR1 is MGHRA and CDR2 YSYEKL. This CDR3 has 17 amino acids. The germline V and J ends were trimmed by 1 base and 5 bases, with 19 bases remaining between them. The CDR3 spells CASSQGLRGRTVDTQYF. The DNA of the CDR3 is TGCGCCAGCAGCCAAGGTTTGCGGGGAAGAACGGTAGATACGCAGTATTTT.

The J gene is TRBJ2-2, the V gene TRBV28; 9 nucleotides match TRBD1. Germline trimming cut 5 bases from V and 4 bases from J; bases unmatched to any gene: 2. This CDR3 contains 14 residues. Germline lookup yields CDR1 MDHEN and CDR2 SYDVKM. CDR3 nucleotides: TGTGCCAGCAGTAAGGGACAGGGCACCGGGGAGCTGTTTTTT. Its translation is CASSKGQGTGELFF.

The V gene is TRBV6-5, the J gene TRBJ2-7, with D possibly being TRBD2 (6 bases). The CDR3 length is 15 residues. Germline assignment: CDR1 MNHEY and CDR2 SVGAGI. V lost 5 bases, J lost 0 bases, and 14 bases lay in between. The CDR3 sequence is CASSRIAASSYEQYF. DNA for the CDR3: TGTGCCAGCAGTAGAATAGCGGCGAGCTCCTACGAGCAGTACTTC.

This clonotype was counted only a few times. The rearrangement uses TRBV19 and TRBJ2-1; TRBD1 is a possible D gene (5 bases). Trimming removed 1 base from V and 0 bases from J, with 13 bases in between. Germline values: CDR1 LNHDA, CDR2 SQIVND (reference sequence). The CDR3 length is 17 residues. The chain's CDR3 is CASSIGGPTSSYNEQFF. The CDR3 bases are TGTGCCAGTAGTATAGGGGGCCCCACGAGCTCCTACAATGAGCAGTTCTTC.

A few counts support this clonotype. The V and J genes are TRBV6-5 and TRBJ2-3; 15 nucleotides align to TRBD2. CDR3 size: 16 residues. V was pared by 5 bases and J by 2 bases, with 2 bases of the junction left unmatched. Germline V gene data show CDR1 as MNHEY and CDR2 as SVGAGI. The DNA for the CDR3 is TGTGCCAGCAGTGGACTAGCGGGGGGGTACACAGATACGCAGTATTTT. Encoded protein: CASSGLAGGYTDTQYF.

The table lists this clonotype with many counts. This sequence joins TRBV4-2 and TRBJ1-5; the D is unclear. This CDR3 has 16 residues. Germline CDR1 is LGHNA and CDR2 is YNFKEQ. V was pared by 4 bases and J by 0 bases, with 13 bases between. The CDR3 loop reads CASSRGAADSNQPQHF. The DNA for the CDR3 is TGTGCCAGCAGCCGTGGAGCGGCAGATAGCAATCAGCCCCAGCATTTT.

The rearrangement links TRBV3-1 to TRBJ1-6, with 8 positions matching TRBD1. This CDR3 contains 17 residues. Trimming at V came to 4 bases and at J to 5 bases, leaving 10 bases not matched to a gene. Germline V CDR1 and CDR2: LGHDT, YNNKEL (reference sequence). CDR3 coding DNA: TGTGCCAGCAGCCTCGCTGGACAGGGATTCCATAATTCACCCCTCCACTTT. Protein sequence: CASSLAGQGFHNSPLHF.

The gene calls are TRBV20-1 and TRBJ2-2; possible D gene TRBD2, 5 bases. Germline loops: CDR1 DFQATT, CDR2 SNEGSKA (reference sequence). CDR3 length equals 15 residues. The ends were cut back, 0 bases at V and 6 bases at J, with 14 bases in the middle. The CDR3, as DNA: TGCAGTGCTAGAGATGCGACACGGGGAGCCGGGGAGCTGTTTTTT. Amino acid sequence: CSARDATRGAGELFF.

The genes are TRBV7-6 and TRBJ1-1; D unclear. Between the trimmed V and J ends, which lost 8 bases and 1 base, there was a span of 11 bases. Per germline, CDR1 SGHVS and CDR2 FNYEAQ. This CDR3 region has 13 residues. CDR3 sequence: CASSRRANTEAFF. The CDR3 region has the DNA TGTGCCAGCTCCCGGCGGGCGAACACTGAAGCTTTCTTT.

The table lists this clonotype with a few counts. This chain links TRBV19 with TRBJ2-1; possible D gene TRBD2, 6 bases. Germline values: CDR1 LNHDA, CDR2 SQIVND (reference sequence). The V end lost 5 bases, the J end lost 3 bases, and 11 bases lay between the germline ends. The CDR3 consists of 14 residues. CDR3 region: CASSRGDLYNEQFF. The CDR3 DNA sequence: TGTGCCAGTAGTCGCGGGGATCTCTACAATGAGCAGTTCTTC.

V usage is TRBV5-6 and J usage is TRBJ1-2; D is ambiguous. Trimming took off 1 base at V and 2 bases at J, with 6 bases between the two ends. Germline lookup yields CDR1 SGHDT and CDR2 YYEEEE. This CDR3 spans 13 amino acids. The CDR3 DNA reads TGTGCCAGCAGCTTGTTCCGGAACTATGGCTACACCTTC. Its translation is CASSLFRNYGYTF.

This CDR3 reads CAISESSGRNNSPLHF. CDR3 DNA: TGTGCCATCAGTGAGTCGTCCGGGAGAAATAATTCACCCCTCCACTTT. The V call is TRBV10-3, the J call TRBJ1-6, with D unresolved. The CDR3 runs to 16 residues. The V gene lost 0 bases and the J gene lost 5 bases, with 11 bases spanning the gap. Per the germline V gene, CDR1 is ENHRY and CDR2 is SYGVKD.

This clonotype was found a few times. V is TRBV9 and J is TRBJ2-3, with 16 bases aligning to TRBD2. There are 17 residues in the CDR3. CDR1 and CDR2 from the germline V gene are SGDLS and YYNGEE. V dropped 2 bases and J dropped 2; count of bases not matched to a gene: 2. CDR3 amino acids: CASSVGLAGGPTDTQYF. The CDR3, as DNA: TGTGCCAGCAGCGTGGGACTAGCGGGGGGGCCCACAGATACGCAGTATTTT.

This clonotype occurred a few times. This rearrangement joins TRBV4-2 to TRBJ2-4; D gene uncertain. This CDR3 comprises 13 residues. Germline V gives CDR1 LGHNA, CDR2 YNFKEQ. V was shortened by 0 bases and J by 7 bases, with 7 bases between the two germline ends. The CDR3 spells CASSQDVVNIQYF. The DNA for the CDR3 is TGTGCCAGCAGCCAAGATGTCGTTAACATTCAGTACTTC.

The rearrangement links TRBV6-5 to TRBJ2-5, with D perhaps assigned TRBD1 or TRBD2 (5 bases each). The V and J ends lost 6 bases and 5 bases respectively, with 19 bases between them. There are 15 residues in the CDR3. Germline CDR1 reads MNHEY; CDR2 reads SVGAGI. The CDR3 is CASSPRVGRRETQYF. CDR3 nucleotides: TGTGCCAGCAGCCCCCGTGTGGGACGAAGGGAGACCCAGTACTTC.